The 21 T cell receptor beta chains reported below all come from one sample, sequenced in a study of OX40 agonist ivuxolimab in advanced cancers. Here immunoSEQ multiplex PCR was the method, and the copy in TCRdb shows in-frame clones only, minus some. The sample carries just under 55,000 clones, approximately 80% recorded once. The starting material was CD4+ or CD8+ T cells sorted from blood, obtained in a trial of the OX40 agonist ivuxolimab. The receptors were sampled from an adult with an advanced solid tumor such as melanoma, head and neck, liver or kidney cancer.

The J gene is TRBJ2-2, the V gene TRBV5-1, with D hard to call. The V gene's germline CDR1 is SGHRS and CDR2 YFSETQ. The CDR3 length is 14 residues. Trimming stripped 5 bases from V and 1 base from J, with 9 bases between. CDR3 protein: CASRPDGNTGELFF. DNA of the CDR3: TGCGCCAGCAGACCTGACGGGAACACCGGGGAGCTGTTTTTT. Variable domain in full (rest from reference TRBV5-1 and TRBJ2-2): KAGVTQTPRYLIKTRGQQVTLSCSPISGHRSVSWYQQTPGQGLQFLFEYFSETQRNKGNFPGRFSGRQFSNSRSEMNVSTLELGDSALYLCASRPDGNTGELFFGEGSRLTVL.

The chain uses TRBV5-6 and TRBJ1-6; possibly TRBD1 for D (6 bases). V was pared by 1 base and J by 7 bases, with 9 bases between. Germline-derived CDR1 and CDR2 are SGHDT and YYEEEE. CDR3 size: 14 residues. CDR3 sequence: CASSLRGHNSPLHF. The CDR3 bases are TGTGCCAGCAGCTTGCGGGGGCACAATTCACCCCTCCACTTT.

The chain carries TRBV11-3 and TRBJ2-3; no clear D. The V end was cut by 5 bases, the J end by 3 bases, with 12 bases between. The germline V gene encodes CDR1 SGHNT and CDR2 YENEEA. The CDR3 spans 14 residues. CDR3 amino acids: CASSMDVLTDTQYF. The CDR3 DNA reads TGTGCCAGCAGCATGGACGTACTGACAGATACGCAGTATTTT.

The V gene is TRBV6-1, the J gene TRBJ1-1; unclear D gene. Germline V lookup: CDR1 MNHNS, CDR2 SASEGT. Trimming left V 7 bases short and J 0 bases short, with 6 bases between. The CDR3 spans 12 residues. Here the CDR3 reads CASKRLNTEAFF. The CDR3 DNA sequence: TGTGCCAGCAAGCGGCTGAACACTGAAGCTTTCTTT.

This chain uses TRBV7-2 with TRBJ1-2; tentative D call: TRBD1 (6 bases). Trimming left V 1 base short and J 8 bases short, with 11 bases between. Germline V gene sequence: CDR1 SGHTA, CDR2 FQGNSA. The CDR3 is 13 amino acids. For the CDR3, the DNA is TGTGCCAGCAGCTTAGACAGGGTCTACGGCTACACCTTC. It codes for CASSLDRVYGYTF.

The J gene is TRBJ1-3, the V gene TRBV9, with D possibly being TRBD1 (5 bases). The V gene's germline CDR1 is SGDLS and CDR2 YYNGEE. V was shortened by 1 base and J by 8 bases, with 22 bases between the two germline ends. The CDR3 covers 17 residues. CDR3: CASSVKEVAGRGDTIYF. The CDR3 DNA sequence: TGTGCCAGCAGCGTAAAAGAGGTGGCAGGGAGAGGAGACACCATATATTTT.

J is TRBJ2-1 and V is TRBV2; 13 nucleotides line up with TRBD2. Per germline, CDR1 SNHLY and CDR2 FYNNEI. V lost 7 bases, J lost 5 bases, and 5 bases stayed unmatched. This CDR3 is built from 15 residues. DNA of the CDR3: TGTGCCAGCACCCCACTAGCGGGGGGGCACAATGAGCAGTTCTTC. Residues: CASTPLAGGHNEQFF.

The chain has TRBV5-4 and TRBJ1-1, with D tentatively TRBD1 (6 bases). The ends were cut back, 3 bases at V and 8 bases at J, with 11 bases in the middle. The CDR3 has 12 residues. Germline V lookup: CDR1 SGHNT, CDR2 YYREEE (reference sequence). CDR3 residues: CASSSDSREAFF. The CDR3 DNA sequence: TGTGCCAGCAGCTCGGACAGCCGGGAAGCTTTCTTT.

The genes are TRBV5-4 and TRBJ1-1; perhaps TRBD1 as D (5 bases). CDR3 length: 16 amino acids. Trimming removed 0 bases at V and 2 bases at J, with 14 bases between. Germline loops: CDR1 SGHNT, CDR2 YYREEE (reference sequence). CDR3 loop: CASSLGGKGANTEAFF. In DNA form, the CDR3 reads TGTGCCAGCAGCTTGGGAGGGAAAGGGGCCAACACTGAAGCTTTCTTT.

Here the CDR3 DNA reads TGTGCCAGCAGTGAAGTTGGAAGGGGCTCATATAGCAATCAGCCCCAGCATTTT. Its protein is CASSEVGRGSYSNQPQHF. The rearrangement links TRBV6-1 to TRBJ1-5; a possible D gene is TRBD1 (5 bases). The CDR3 length is 18 residues. CDR1 and CDR2 (germline): MNHNS, SASEGT. Deletions cut 1 base from V and 0 bases from J, with 16 bases between.

The rearrangement links TRBV25-1 to TRBJ1-1; D might be TRBD1 (5 bases). The germline V and J ends were trimmed by 5 bases and 8 bases, with 12 bases remaining between them. The CDR3 loop spans 12 amino acids. Germline loops: CDR1 MGHDK, CDR2 SYGVNS. CDR3 amino acids: CASSRGWAEAFF. In DNA form, the CDR3 reads TGTGCCAGCAGTAGGGGCTGGGCCGAAGCTTTCTTT. Full variable domain (outside the CDR3, taken from reference TRBV25-1 and TRBJ1-1): EADIYQTPRYLVIGTGKKITLECSQTMGHDKMYWYQQDPGMELHLIHYSYGVNSTEKGDLSSESTVSRIRTEHFPLTLESARPSHTSQYLCASSRGWAEAFFGQGTRLTVV.

This clone turned up a few times. The rearrangement joins TRBV4-1 to TRBJ2-2; possibly TRBD1 for D (6 bases). V dropped 4 bases and J dropped 1 base, with 16 bases sitting between them. The CDR3 covers 17 residues. Germline loops: CDR1 MGHRA, CDR2 YSYEKL. CDR3 coding DNA: TGCGCCAGCAGCCCAGGACCGACAGGCAAGAACACCGGGGAGCTGTTTTTT. This translates into CASSPGPTGKNTGELFF.

This chain uses TRBV19 with TRBJ2-1, with D possibly called TRBD1 or TRBD2 (5 bases each). CDR1 and CDR2 (germline): LNHDA, SQIVND (reference sequence). Trimming shortened V by 6 bases and J by 2 bases, and 11 bases separated the two germline ends. This CDR3 has 14 residues. CDR3 residues: CASSMGEPYNEQFF. The CDR3 DNA follows: TGTGCCAGTAGCATGGGGGAACCCTACAATGAGCAGTTCTTC.

CDR3 in amino acids: CASSYSGRAPYEQYF. DNA for the CDR3: TGTGCCAGCAGTTACTCGGGACGGGCCCCGTACGAGCAGTACTTC. The V and J genes are TRBV6-5 and TRBJ2-7; the D gene could be TRBD1 or TRBD2 (5 bases each). V was cut by 0 bases and J by 4 bases, with 13 bases left in between. This CDR3 comprises 15 residues. CDR1 and CDR2 (germline): MNHEY, SVGAGI.

The chain has TRBV7-9 and TRBJ1-4, with D perhaps matching TRBD1 (6 bases). Germline V gives CDR1 SEHNR, CDR2 FQNEAQ (reference sequence). This CDR3 region has 15 residues. V gave up 3 bases and J gave up 8 bases, with 16 bases separating them. CDR3 nucleotides: TGTGCCAGCAGCTTGGGGGGCCCAAGAAGGGAAAAACTGTTTTTT. This encodes CASSLGGPRREKLFF.

This clone is deemed medium-sized. The gene calls are TRBV30 and TRBJ1-1; D uncertain. The CDR3 is 12 residues long. Trimming cost V 2 bases and J 7 bases, with 11 bases left between them. CDR1 is GTSNPN and CDR2 is SVGIG in the germline V gene (reference sequence). CDR3 in DNA: TGTGCCTGGAGTAAACCTCAAGGTGAAGCTTTCTTT. Protein: CAWSKPQGEAFF. The variable domain in full, with the rest retrieved from reference TRBV30 and TRBJ1-1, is SQTIHQWPATLVQPVGSPLSLECTVEGTSNPNLYWYRQAAGRGLQLLFYSVGIGQISSEVPQNLSASRPQDRQFILSSKKLLLSDSGFYLCAWSKPQGEAFFGQGTRLTVV.

This clone was seen a handful of times. This chain links TRBV18 with TRBJ1-5; unclear D gene. The V end was cut by 6 bases, the J end by 1 base, with 10 bases between. The CDR3 covers 14 residues. Looked up from germline, CDR1 is KGHSH and CDR2 is LQKENI. The CDR3 nucleotides are TGTGCCAGCTCGCAACTGGACAGCAATCAGCCCCAGCATTTT. Amino acid sequence: CASSQLDSNQPQHF.

The gene calls are TRBV13 and TRBJ1-1; 8 bases match TRBD1. The length of the CDR3 is 17 residues. Germline CDR1 PRHDT, CDR2 FYEKMQ (reference sequence). The V segment lost 3 bases and the J segment 1 base; nucleotides outside the gene matches: 10. The CDR3, as DNA: TGTGCCAGCAGCTTTTTGGTAAGGACAGGGACGAACACTGAAGCTTTCTTT. Protein: CASSFLVRTGTNTEAFF.

In its sample, this clone was seen once. The rearrangement joins TRBV5-1 to TRBJ2-7, with TRBD2 matching 8 bases. Germline V lookup: CDR1 SGHRS, CDR2 YFSETQ. Trimming cost V 3 bases and J 6 bases; bases outside gene matches: 5. This CDR3 has 13 amino acids. CDR3 sequence reads: CASSSRTSPEQYF. As DNA, the CDR3 is TGCGCCAGCAGCTCGCGGACTAGCCCCGAGCAGTACTTC.

The gene calls are TRBV11-2 and TRBJ2-7, with D possibly being TRBD1 (5 bases). V shed 4 bases and J shed 3 bases, with 16 bases lying between them. Looked up from germline, CDR1 is SGHAT and CDR2 is FQNNGV. This CDR3 comprises 15 residues. CDR3 residues: CASSSPGAGSYEQYF. The CDR3 bases are TGTGCCAGCAGCTCGCCTGGGGCTGGTAGCTACGAGCAGTACTTC.

This chain links TRBV12-5 with TRBJ1-2; 7 nucleotides align to TRBD1. The CDR3 runs 13 residues. CDR1 is LGHNT and CDR2 is FRNRAP in the germline V gene. Trimming cost V 6 bases and J 2 bases; bases outside gene matches: 3. CDR3 bases: TGTGCTAGTGGCCGGGGACAGAACTATGGCTACACCTTC. Translated, it gives CASGRGQNYGYTF.